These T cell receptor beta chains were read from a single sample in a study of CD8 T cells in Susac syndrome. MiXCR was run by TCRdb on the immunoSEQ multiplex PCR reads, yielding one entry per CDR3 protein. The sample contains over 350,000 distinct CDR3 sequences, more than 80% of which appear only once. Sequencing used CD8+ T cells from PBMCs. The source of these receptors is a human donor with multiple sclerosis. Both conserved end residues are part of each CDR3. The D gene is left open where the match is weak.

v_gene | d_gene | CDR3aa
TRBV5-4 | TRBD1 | CASSPTFRQGDNEQYF
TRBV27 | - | CASSPGEVYEQYF
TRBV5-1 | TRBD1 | CASSWTGQAEAFF
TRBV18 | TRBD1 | CASSPGTGATGELFF
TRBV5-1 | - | CASSLSISTVMNTEAFF
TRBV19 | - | CASSIVRAEYNEQFF
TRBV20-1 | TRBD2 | CSVRSRGGAYEQYF
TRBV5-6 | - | CASSSRRGWTEAFF
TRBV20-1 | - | CSARSVTGVQFYEQYF
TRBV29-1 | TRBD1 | CSATQGTAINYGYTF
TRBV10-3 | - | CAISPSDYSTDTQYF
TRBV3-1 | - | CASSQDTRSYNEQFF
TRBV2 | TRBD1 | CASRNRGFDYEQFF
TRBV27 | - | CASSSSGIYNEQFF
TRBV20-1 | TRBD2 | CSASRAGGPKNIQYF
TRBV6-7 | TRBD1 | CASSYHDRGIEAFF
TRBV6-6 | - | CAWRKDGYNEQFF
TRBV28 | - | CASSVLGGYEQYF
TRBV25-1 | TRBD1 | CASSGADRGYYGYTF
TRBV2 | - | CASSDSTYQPQHF
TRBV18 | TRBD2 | CASSRTSGNNEQFF
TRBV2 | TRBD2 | CASSELAGLDNEQFF
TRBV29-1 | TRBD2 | CSVHPPPGTSGRATWGNEQFF
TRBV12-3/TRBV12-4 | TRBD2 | CASSEFTSGVTDTQYF
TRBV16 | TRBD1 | CASSQGQGSETQYF
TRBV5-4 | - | CASSLVGVLRTQYF
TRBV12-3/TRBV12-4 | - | CASSLTGAEQFF
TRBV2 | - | CASSEVGIYEQYF
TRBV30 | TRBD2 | CAWSALAGTQYF
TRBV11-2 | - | CASSPEDSYNEQFF
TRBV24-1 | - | CATSDTGYEQYF
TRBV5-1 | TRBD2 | CASSRGEGPYEQYF
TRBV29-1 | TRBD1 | CSVVEQRDRVLMNTEAFF
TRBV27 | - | CASSLAGGGLSYEQYF
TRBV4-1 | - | CASSPGSGRGTEAFF
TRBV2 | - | CASITGGTEAFF
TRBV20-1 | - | CSARGLVAVTTDTQYF
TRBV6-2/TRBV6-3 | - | CASSPLPSTGELFF
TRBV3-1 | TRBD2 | CASSQDVIAAPGRDEQFF
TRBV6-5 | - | CASSLYGAADQPQHF
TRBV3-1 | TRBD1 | CASSDIGQGQETQYF